This T cell receptor (beta chain) is drawn from a study of T cells after posttransplantation cyclophosphamide. Study conclusions and caveats: Blood and skin or GI T cell repertoires showed limited TRB overlap.

Generated by immunoSEQ multiplex PCR, the TCRdb table keeps only in-frame clones and is missing some. Of fewer than 12,000 clones listed, roughly 86% are singletons. Treatment was busulfan-fludarabine conditioning, a marrow graft, and cyclophosphamide on days +3 and +4. Worth noting for this clone: Its target is unknown.

The germline V and J ends were trimmed by 5 bases and 4 bases, with 21 bases remaining between them. The germline V gene has CDR1 SNHLY and CDR2 FYNNEI. This CDR3 is 17 amino acids long. This TCR was sampled from a male patient in his thirties who received an allogeneic stem cell transplant from a related donor, was CMV-positive, and had acute GVHD only. Some T cells may have come from the graft donor. The V call is TRBV2, the J call TRBJ1-5; D is ambiguous. The sequences come from CD4+ T cells sorted from PBMCs, collected after allogeneic stem cell transplant with posttransplant cyclophosphamide. The CDR3: CASSFSPPTVANQPQHF. CDR3 nucleotides: TGTGCCAGCAGTTTCTCCCCGCCGACGGTAGCAAATCAGCCCCAGCATTTT.